This section outlines one T cell receptor beta chain sequence together with its context. V lost 6 bases and J lost 3, with 6 bases in between. The CDR3 totals 12 residues. CDR1 is SNHLY and CDR2 is FYNNEI in the germline V gene. This record comes from a study of control samples from healthy donors and cancer patients. Sequencing was performed with immunoSEQ multiplex PCR; in TCRdb, only in-frame clones are kept and a portion is missing. The repertoire consists of over 100,000 clones, with 88% occurring once and the leading ten covering approximately 3.2%. Sequenced material: blood. This chain links TRBV2 with TRBJ1-5; D is ambiguous. The TCR comes from a middle-aged man in good health. CDR3 bases: TGTGCCAGCAGGGACGACAATCAGCCCCAGCATTTT. Amino acids: CASRDDNQPQHF. The full variable domain, with the rest looked up from reference TRBV2 and TRBJ1-5, is EPEVTQTPSHQVTQMGQEVILRCVPISNHLYFYWYRQILGQKVEFLVSFYNNEISEKSEIFDDQFSVERPDGSNFTLKIRSTKLEDSAMYFCASRDDNQPQHFGDGTRLSIL.